Here is one T cell receptor beta chain with its context. The protocol was immunoSEQ multiplex PCR, while the TCRdb copy is restricted to in-frame clones and leaves out a portion. The sample holds some 490,000 clones; 80% to 90% are singletons and the top ten take approximately 2.9%. This specimen comes from a study of blood T cell repertoires in COVID-19. After removal of 6 bases from V and 1 base from J, the junction contained 7 bases not matched to a gene. Germline CDR1 is MDHEN and CDR2 is SYDVKM. The CDR3 covers 15 residues. The sequenced material came from peripheral blood. The sequence derives from a human donor in a cohort sampled during active COVID-19. The rearrangement uses TRBV28 and TRBJ2-7, with 9 bases aligning to TRBD1. CDR3 sequence (DNA): TGTGCCAGCAGGGGGACCGGGACAGGGTCCTACGAGCAGTACTTC. It is translated as CASRGTGTGSYEQYF.